These T cell receptor beta chains were read from a single sample in a study of blood T cell repertoires in COVID-19. The repertoire was sequenced with immunoSEQ multiplex PCR; TCRdb's copy has only in-frame clones and lacks some. The sample records some 170,000 clones, around nine tenths being singletons. The sample comprised peripheral blood. The receptors stem from a woman between 70 and 85 years old with COVID-19, enrolled during active disease. CDR3s include the opening cysteine and the closing phenylalanine or tryptophan. D genes are given only for firm matches. Size is omitted from some rows. Given values are once, few, many or a class for expanded clones.

abundance	v_gene	d_gene	j_gene	CDR3nt	CDR3aa
-	TRBV13	-	TRBJ2-7	TGTGCCAGCAGCTTATGGAAGGGAAGCGAGGGGGACTACGAGCAGTACTTC	CASSLWKGSEGDYEQYF
-	TRBV18	TRBD2	TRBJ2-1	TGTGCCAGCTCCGGACTAGCGGGAACGAATGAGCAGTTCTTC	CASSGLAGTNEQFF
-	TRBV7-3	-	TRBJ2-7	TGTGCCAGCAGCTTAGATACACACTACGAGCAGTACTTC	CASSLDTHYEQYF
-	TRBV12-3/TRBV12-4	-	TRBJ2-1	TGTGCCAGCAGGCGGGACCGCTTCAATGAGCAGTTCTTC	CASRRDRFNEQFF
-	TRBV6-2/TRBV6-3	TRBD2	TRBJ2-5	TGTGCCAGCAGTTTAGCGGGGGCCCGAGAGACCCAGTACTTC	CASSLAGARETQYF
-	TRBV30	-	TRBJ1-6	TGTGCCTGGAGTGTAAGACAGTCCAATTCACCCCTCCACTTT	CAWSVRQSNSPLHF
-	TRBV28	-	TRBJ1-2	TGTGCCAGCAGTCTCGGCAGGCGCGGCTACACCTTC	CASSLGRRGYTF
-	TRBV10-3	-	TRBJ2-1	TGTGCCATCAGTGAGTCCGAAATTAAGAGGGCCCTGGGCTCCTACAATGAGCAGTTCTTC	CAISESEIKRALGSYNEQFF
once	TRBV3-1/TRBV3-2	TRBD2	TRBJ2-3	TGTGCCAGCAGCCCGGGGGCTAGCGGGAGCATGGATACGCAGTATTTT	CASSPGASGSMDTQYF
few	TRBV5-4	-	TRBJ2-7	TGTGCCAGCAGGAACCAGGGCCACGAGCAGTACTTC	CASRNQGHEQYF
once	TRBV7-2	TRBD1	TRBJ2-3	TGTGCCAGCAGCTTCACAGGGGGGCCGGATACGCAGTATTTT	CASSFTGGPDTQYF
-	TRBV6-2/TRBV6-3	-	TRBJ2-1	TGTGCCAGCAGTCAGGTGTCAGGGGCGGGCAATGAGCAGTTCTTC	CASSQVSGAGNEQFF
-	TRBV20-1	TRBD2	TRBJ2-5	TGCAGTGCTAGTCAAGCGGGAGTTGAGGAGACCCAGTACTTC	CSASQAGVEETQYF
-	TRBV5-1	-	TRBJ1-6	TGCGCCAGCAGCCGGGAGGAGGTTTCACCCCTCCACTTT	CASSREEVSPLHF
-	TRBV7-8	TRBD1	TRBJ1-1	TGTGCCAGCAGCTTACTAGGACAGGGAATAAAAAACACTGAAGCTTTCTTT	CASSLLGQGIKNTEAFF
once	TRBV10-3	TRBD2	TRBJ2-7	TGTGCCATCAGTGGTGGACTAGCGGGGAATATTTACGAGCAGTACTTC	CAISGGLAGNIYEQYF
-	TRBV7-8	TRBD1	TRBJ2-7	TGTGCCAGCAGCTACGGTCGGACAGGTGGTAGGGAGGAGCAGTACTTC	CASSYGRTGGREEQYF
-	TRBV29-1	TRBD2	TRBJ2-1	TGCAGCGTTTACGGACTAGCGGGAGATGAGCAGTTCTTC	CSVYGLAGDEQFF
medium-sized	TRBV6-5	-	TRBJ1-4	TGTGCCAGCAGTACCCAGCGGGGGGATGAAAAACTGTTTTTT	CASSTQRGDEKLFF
-	TRBV10-3	TRBD1	TRBJ2-2	TGTGCCATCAGTGAGTGGGACAGGGCAACCGGGGAGCTGTTTTTT	CAISEWDRATGELFF
-	TRBV6-6	TRBD1	TRBJ1-1	TGTGCCAGCAGTGCGGGGACAGACACTGAAGCTTTCTTT	CASSAGTDTEAFF
-	TRBV3-1/TRBV3-2	TRBD1	TRBJ1-5	TGTGCCACCGGGGACAGGGGGAATCAGCCCCAGCATTTT	CATGDRGNQPQHF
-	TRBV11-3	-	TRBJ2-7	TGTGCCAGCAGCATCCTAACAGGGTTGGCCGAGCAGTACTTC	CASSILTGLAEQYF
-	TRBV11-3	TRBD1	TRBJ2-3	TGTGCCAGCAGCTCCCGGACAGGGGGCTTAGATACGCAGTATTTT	CASSSRTGGLDTQYF
-	TRBV28	-	TRBJ1-2	TGTGCCAGCAGTTTCCTCTCTAACTATGGCTACACCTTC	CASSFLSNYGYTF
-	TRBV10-3	-	TRBJ2-7	TGTGCCATCAGTGATCAGGGGATTGGCGTCTACGAGCAGTACTTC	CAISDQGIGVYEQYF
-	TRBV6-2/TRBV6-3	TRBD1	TRBJ1-5	TGTGCCAGCAGTTACATCGGGGCCAGGGGGCTGAAGAGCAATCAGCCCCAGCATTTT	CASSYIGARGLKSNQPQHF
-	TRBV5-6	TRBD2	TRBJ2-3	TGTGCCAGCAGCAGACTAGCAGATAACACAGATACGCAGTATTTT	CASSRLADNTDTQYF
-	TRBV7-8	TRBD1	TRBJ2-7	TGTGCCAGCAGCTTACGCAGGGGGCTCTACGAGCAGTACTTC	CASSLRRGLYEQYF
-	TRBV4-3	-	TRBJ2-7	TGCGCCAGCAGCCAAGACACATTTCTTGGAGCCGGGCAGTACTTC	CASSQDTFLGAGQYF
-	TRBV5-1	TRBD2	TRBJ2-7	TGCGCCAGCAGCTTTAATGTGAGGCTAGCGGGAGGTCTTCCCTACGAGCAGTACTTC	CASSFNVRLAGGLPYEQYF
-	TRBV2	TRBD1	TRBJ2-7	TGTGCCAGCAGTGATTCCGGGACAGCTTACGAGCAGTACTTC	CASSDSGTAYEQYF
-	TRBV6-5	-	TRBJ2-7	TGTGCCAGCAGAACAGGGAGCTCCTACGAGCAGTACTTC	CASRTGSSYEQYF
-	TRBV18	-	TRBJ1-1	TGTGCCAGCTCCTTGACAGACGAGAACACTGAAGCTTTCTTT	CASSLTDENTEAFF
once	TRBV13	TRBD2	TRBJ2-1	TGTGCCAGCAGCTTACTCGCTATGGCGGGAGCCTACAATGAGCAGTTCTTC	CASSLLAMAGAYNEQFF
-	TRBV4-1	-	TRBJ1-2	TGCGCCAGCAGCCAAGGACTCGATCGGGGGGTTGGCTACACCTTC	CASSQGLDRGVGYTF
-	TRBV7-9	TRBD2	TRBJ2-3	TGTGCCAGCAGGGGAGGACTAGCGGGACGGGGGTTCACAGATACGCAGTATTTT	CASRGGLAGRGFTDTQYF
-	TRBV30	-	TRBJ1-5	TGTGCCTGGAGTGTCGGAGGGGTCAGGCAGCCCCAGCATTTT	CAWSVGGVRQPQHF
-	TRBV19	-	TRBJ2-7	TGTGCCAGTAGTATTACATGGGACTCGTACTACGAGCAGTACTTC	CASSITWDSYYEQYF
-	TRBV24-1	TRBD2	TRBJ2-5	TGTGCCACCAGTGATTTGGCTAGCGGGAGAGAGACCCAGTACTTC	CATSDLASGRETQYF
-	TRBV3-1/TRBV3-2	-	TRBJ1-2	TGTGCCAGCAGCCAAGCCGAGGCCCTGCGGGGCTACACCTTC	CASSQAEALRGYTF
-	TRBV14	-	TRBJ1-4	TGTGCCAGCAGCCAAGCTCCCCCCGTTAATGAAAAACTGTTTTTT	CASSQAPPVNEKLFF
-	TRBV7-9	-	TRBJ1-2	TGTGCCAGCAGCAACGAAGGGGCTGGCTACACCTTC	CASSNEGAGYTF
-	TRBV4-1	-	TRBJ2-7	TGCGCCAGCAGCCAAGTCGGCGGGAACGCCTACGAGCAGTACTTC	CASSQVGGNAYEQYF
-	TRBV19	TRBD1	TRBJ1-1	TGTGCCAGTAGTATCTATTACAGGGGGGGGAACACTGAAGCTTTCTTT	CASSIYYRGGNTEAFF
-	TRBV12-5	-	TRBJ1-1	TGTGCTAGTGGGTTACAGGTTGGTGGTTACACTGAAGCTTTCTTT	CASGLQVGGYTEAFF
-	TRBV19	TRBD1	TRBJ2-6	TGTGCCAGTAGCCAGGGGGCTTTTGGGGCCAACGTCCTGACTTTC	CASSQGAFGANVLTF
-	TRBV19	-	TRBJ1-5	TGTGCCAGTAGTATACAAGGTACAGGCAATCAGCCCCAGCATTTT	CASSIQGTGNQPQHF
-	TRBV7-9	TRBD1	TRBJ1-1	TGTGCCAGCAGCGCGGACAGGGCAATTGCTGAAGCTTTCTTT	CASSADRAIAEAFF
once	TRBV28	-	TRBJ2-1	TGTGCCAGCAGCGAAAGCCGCAATGAGCAGTTCTTC	CASSESRNEQFF
-	TRBV27	-	TRBJ2-7	TGTGCCAGCAGTTTATCGGGGCAGGGACTCGAGCAGTACTTC	CASSLSGQGLEQYF
-	TRBV4-2	TRBD1	TRBJ2-1	TGTGCCAGCAGCCAAGACGGGGGGACAGGGTATTACAATGAGCAGTTCTTC	CASSQDGGTGYYNEQFF
once	TRBV28	TRBD1	TRBJ1-4	TGTGCCAGCAGTTCCTCGGGACAGGGGATAGCAACTAATGAAAAACTGTTTTTT	CASSSSGQGIATNEKLFF
-	TRBV18	-	TRBJ1-2	TGTGCCAGCTCACGGGGGCTTGATGGCTACACCTTC	CASSRGLDGYTF